A selection of T cell receptor beta chains follows, all from one sample in a study of CD8 T cells in ankylosing spondylitis. From the 5' RACE reads, TCRdb called clonotypes with MiXCR, one entry per CDR3 protein. The sample holds approximately 200,000 distinct CDR3 sequences, over 10% seen once. Sequencing was performed on blood, either unsorted or a sorted T cell fraction (not recorded which). The receptors stem from a male donor with ankylosing spondylitis or in good health (not recorded which). CDR3s include the opening cysteine and the closing phenylalanine or tryptophan. D genes are given only for firm matches. The size entry is marked missing in some rows and otherwise reads once, few, many or a size class.

d_gene	v_gene	j_gene	abundance	CDR3nt	CDR3aa
TRBD1	TRBV10-2	TRBJ2-7	NA	TGCGCCAGCAGTGGTGAGGGGGCGTTCTACGAGCAGTACTTC	CASSGEGAFYEQYF
TRBD1	TRBV5-3	TRBJ2-5	NA	TGTGCCAGAAGCTTGGCTCAAGACAGGGTCACCTTGTCGGTTCGAGAGACCCAGTACTTC	CARSLAQDRVTLSVRETQYF
NA	TRBV6-1	TRBJ2-7	few	TGTGCCAGCAGTGAAGTTCCAGGGAGCGGTTCCTACGAGCAGTACTTC	CASSEVPGSGSYEQYF
TRBD1	TRBV29-1	TRBJ1-2	NA	TGCAGCGTCGGACAGGGGGCATCGGAAGGCTACACCTTC	CSVGQGASEGYTF
NA	TRBV10-1	TRBJ1-1	NA	TGCGCCAGCAGTGATTTTGGGAACACTGAAGCTTTCTTT	CASSDFGNTEAFF
NA	TRBV7-9	TRBJ1-2	few	TGTGCCAGCAGCTTAGGGGGGGCAGGACATGGCTACACCTTC	CASSLGGAGHGYTF
NA	TRBV2	TRBJ2-7	few	TGTGCCAGCATTCGCTTGGGGGACTCCTACGAGCAGTACTTC	CASIRLGDSYEQYF
NA	TRBV7-9	TRBJ2-5	NA	TGTGCCAGCAGCATCTATGGACTACCTATCCAAGAGACCCAGTACTTC	CASSIYGLPIQETQYF
NA	TRBV7-6	TRBJ2-3	NA	TGTGCCAGCAGCTTGGGAGAGCGCACAGATACGCAGTATTTT	CASSLGERTDTQYF
NA	TRBV4-1	TRBJ1-1	NA	TGCGCCAGCAGCCAAGGAATCGGGGCGAACACTGAAGCTTTCTTT	CASSQGIGANTEAFF
NA	TRBV15	TRBJ2-1	many	TGTGCCACCAGCCCAGGTAGGGACATGAATGAGCAGTTCTTC	CATSPGRDMNEQFF
TRBD2	TRBV20-1	TRBJ2-1	many	TGCAGTGCTTCGGGACTAGCGGACTACAATGAGCAGTTCTTC	CSASGLADYNEQFF
NA	TRBV4-1	TRBJ2-7	NA	TGCGCCAGCAGCCCCCAGGAGGGAACCGCCTACGAGCAGTACTTC	CASSPQEGTAYEQYF
NA	TRBV9	TRBJ2-1	NA	TGTGCCAGCAGCGTAGACGTGGGGACCAATGAGCAGTTCTTC	CASSVDVGTNEQFF
NA	TRBV14	TRBJ2-1	once	TGTGCCAGCAGCCACTTTAGCGGTGCCGTCTACAATGAGCAGTTCTTC	CASSHFSGAVYNEQFF
NA	TRBV11-2	TRBJ2-5	many	TGTGCCAGCAGCTTAGCGGGATTCCCCCAAGAGACCCAGTACTTC	CASSLAGFPQETQYF
NA	TRBV29-1	TRBJ2-1	NA	TGCAGCGTTGGGGGGGGACAGCCTGAAAATGAGCAGTTCTTC	CSVGGGQPENEQFF
NA	TRBV7-8	TRBJ1-3	NA	TGTGCCAGCAGCTTGGAAGTGGTCTCCTCTGGAAACACCATATATTTT	CASSLEVVSSGNTIYF
TRBD1	TRBV29-1	TRBJ2-5	NA	TGCAGCGTACCGACAGGGGGTCTTGGAGAGACCCAGTACTTC	CSVPTGGLGETQYF
NA	TRBV20-1	TRBJ2-7	NA	TGCAGTGCTAGAGACTTCCCTGGAGGGAGCCAAGAGCAGTACTTC	CSARDFPGGSQEQYF
TRBD2	TRBV30	TRBJ2-1	once	TGTGCCTGGGACCTAGCGGGAGGAGATGAGCAGTTCTTC	CAWDLAGGDEQFF
NA	TRBV27	TRBJ2-5	few	TGTGCCAGCAGTTTATTCTTAGGGGTGGGAGAGACCCAGTACTTC	CASSLFLGVGETQYF
TRBD2	TRBV3-1	TRBJ2-1	NA	TGTGCCTGCAGCCAAGTAGCGGGGTGCTCCTACAATGAGCAGTTCTTC	CACSQVAGCSYNEQFF
NA	TRBV14	TRBJ2-5	NA	TGTGCCAGCAGCCTACTCGGGACATCTTGGGAGACCCAGTACTTC	CASSLLGTSWETQYF
NA	TRBV21-1	TRBJ2-7	few	TGTGCCAGCAGCAAGGTCCGGGACAGGGCTGCCGAGCAGTACTTC	CASSKVRDRAAEQYF
NA	TRBV7-9	TRBJ2-7	NA	TGTGCCAGCAGCCTCCACGACGGATACTACGAGCAGTACTTC	CASSLHDGYYEQYF
NA	TRBV4-2	TRBJ2-1	NA	TGTGCCAGCAGCCAAGCCACAGTTTGGTTCTTC	CASSQATVWFF
NA	TRBV6-6	TRBJ2-2	NA	TGTGCCAGCAGTTACGGGCAGCCGGAGCTGTTTTTT	CASSYGQPELFF
TRBD2	TRBV25-1	TRBJ2-2	NA	TGTGCCAGCAGTCCCCCGTTGCGGGAGGGGACCGGGGAGCTGTTTTTT	CASSPPLREGTGELFF
NA	TRBV29-1	TRBJ2-7	many	TGCAGCGTTGAAGATCTAAACTCCTACGAGCAGTACTTC	CSVEDLNSYEQYF
TRBD1	TRBV29-1	TRBJ2-7	many	TGCAGCGCCTACGGGACAGGAGGAAGCGAGCAGTACTTC	CSAYGTGGSEQYF
NA	TRBV12-3/TRBV12-4	TRBJ1-2	many	TGTGCCAGCAGTTTAGGGATGGATGGCTACACCTTC	CASSLGMDGYTF
NA	TRBV6-4	TRBJ2-2	many	TGTGCCAGCAGTGACGGGAGCACCGGGGAGCTGTTTTTT	CASSDGSTGELFF
TRBD1	TRBV4-1	TRBJ2-3	NA	TGCGCCAGCAGCCCAGAGGGGGCTGAAGATACGCAGTATTTT	CASSPEGAEDTQYF
NA	TRBV4-1	TRBJ1-2	few	TGCGCCAGCAGCCAAGTGATCCTGGGCGCCCCCTATGGCTACACCTTC	CASSQVILGAPYGYTF
NA	TRBV7-9	TRBJ1-2	few	TGTGCCAGCAGCTTCGACAGCCCAACGTTCTATGGCTACACCTTC	CASSFDSPTFYGYTF
NA	TRBV5-5	TRBJ2-1	few	TGTGCCAGCAGCTTATCCGGGGGGCCTATCAATGAGCAGTTCTTC	CASSLSGGPINEQFF
NA	TRBV12-3/TRBV12-4	TRBJ1-2	few	TGTGGAGGGCTATCTGAGGACTATGGCTACACCTTC	CGGLSEDYGYTF
NA	TRBV6-1	TRBJ2-7	NA	TGTGCCAGCAGTGAAGAGCGTCCTCCCAACTACGAGCAGTACTTC	CASSEERPPNYEQYF
NA	TRBV7-9	TRBJ2-2	few	TGTGCCCGGAGAGGGACGGACACCGGGGAGCTGTTTTTT	CARRGTDTGELFF
NA	TRBV7-8	TRBJ2-5	NA	TGTGCCAGCAGGAGCCTGGTGGGAGCTGAGACCCAGTACTTC	CASRSLVGAETQYF
NA	TRBV12-3/TRBV12-4	TRBJ2-2	NA	TGTGCCAGCAGTTTAACGGGTCCCGGGGAGCTGTTTTTT	CASSLTGPGELFF
TRBD1	TRBV12-3/TRBV12-4	TRBJ1-5	many	TGTGCCAGCAACCCAACAGGGGATAATCAGCCCCAGCATTTT	CASNPTGDNQPQHF
NA	TRBV11-2	TRBJ2-5	once	TGTGCCAGCAGCTTAGATTCGGGAGAGGAGACCCAGTACTTC	CASSLDSGEETQYF
TRBD2	TRBV4-2	TRBJ2-1	NA	TGTGCCAGTTGGGCTAGCGGGAGCCCCGAGCAGTTCTTC	CASWASGSPEQFF
NA	TRBV2	TRBJ2-3	NA	TGTGCCAGCAGTGAAGCCGCCAGCTCCACAGATACGCAGTATTTT	CASSEAASSTDTQYF
NA	TRBV7-6	TRBJ2-2	NA	TGTGCCAGCAGCCCGGAGGCACACGCCGCCGGGGAGCTGTTTTTT	CASSPEAHAAGELFF
NA	TRBV19	TRBJ1-1	NA	TGTGCCAGTAGTACCGCGGACGGGAACACTGAAGCTTTCTTT	CASSTADGNTEAFF
NA	TRBV12-3/TRBV12-4	TRBJ1-5	NA	TGTGCCAGCAGCCCCACGGGAGCTAGCAATCAGCCCCAGCATTTT	CASSPTGASNQPQHF
NA	TRBV20-1	TRBJ1-3	many	TGCAGTGCTAACAGGGCAGATGTGAACACCATATATTTT	CSANRADVNTIYF
TRBD2	TRBV27	TRBJ2-3	few	TGTGCCAGCAGTTCTGGGACTAACGGGGATACGCAGTATTTT	CASSSGTNGDTQYF
NA	TRBV7-9	TRBJ1-1	few	TGTGCCAGCAGCCACGACAGGAAGCCTGGAGCTTTCTTT	CASSHDRKPGAFF
NA	TRBV12-3/TRBV12-4	TRBJ1-2	few	TGTGCCAGCAGTCTTGCGGGGGGCCCCGGCTATGGCTACACCTTC	CASSLAGGPGYGYTF
NA	TRBV4-1	TRBJ1-5	many	TGCGCCAGCAGCCAAGTCCCAGGGCAAGGGCCCCAGCATTTT	CASSQVPGQGPQHF
NA	TRBV7-8	TRBJ2-7	NA	TGTGCCAGCAGCTTAGGAAATCTGCTGGGCAACGAGCAGTACTTC	CASSLGNLLGNEQYF
TRBD2	TRBV12-3/TRBV12-4	TRBJ2-3	few	TGTGCCAGCAGTTTACCTACCCGAGGGACTAGCGGGGACCTACCAAGCACAGATACGCAGTATTTT	CASSLPTRGTSGDLPSTDTQYF
TRBD2	TRBV11-1	TRBJ2-7	few	TGTGCCAGCAGGTCGCCGGGACTAGCGGGAGGGCCCAGGGACGAGCAGTACTTC	CASRSPGLAGGPRDEQYF
NA	TRBV9	TRBJ2-7	NA	TGTGCCAGCAGCGTGGGACCCCTTCTCGACGAGCAGTACTTC	CASSVGPLLDEQYF
NA	TRBV21-1	TRBJ2-3	few	TGTGCCAGCAGCGCACTAGCGGGAGGGCCGATCAATGAAGATACGCAGTATTTT	CASSALAGGPINEDTQYF